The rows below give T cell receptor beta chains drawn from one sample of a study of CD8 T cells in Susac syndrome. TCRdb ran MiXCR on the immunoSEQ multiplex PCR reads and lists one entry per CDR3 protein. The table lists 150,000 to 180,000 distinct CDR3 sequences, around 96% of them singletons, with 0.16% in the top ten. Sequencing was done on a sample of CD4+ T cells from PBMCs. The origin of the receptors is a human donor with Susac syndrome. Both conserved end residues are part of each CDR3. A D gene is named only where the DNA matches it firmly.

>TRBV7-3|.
CASSSPRGLGETQYF
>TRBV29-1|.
CSVEQGRGEQFF
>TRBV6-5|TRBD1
CASSATGGTDYGYTF
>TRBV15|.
CAFSEGGHQPQHF
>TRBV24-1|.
CATSRRVGDTQYF
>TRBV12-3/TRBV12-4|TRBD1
CASSLWGQGNQPQHF
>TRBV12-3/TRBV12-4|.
CASSFGMGAFNQPQHF
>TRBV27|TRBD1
CASSLYSRGNQPQHF
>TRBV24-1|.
CATSGGLGQPQHF
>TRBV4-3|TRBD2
CASSQDRTSGYNEQFF
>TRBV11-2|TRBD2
CASSLGLARETQYF
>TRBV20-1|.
CSARTLNTEAFF
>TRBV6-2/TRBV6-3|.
CASSYPSRGITGELFF
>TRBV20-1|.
CSAGGGTQYF
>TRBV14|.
CASSQVSPYEQYF
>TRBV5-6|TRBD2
CASSFLSGGGYNEQFF
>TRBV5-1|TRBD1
CASPTGTEGYGYTF
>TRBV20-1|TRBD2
CSATRVAGPQETQYF
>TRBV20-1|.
CSASGLLYNEQFF
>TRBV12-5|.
CASGLVSGPQHF
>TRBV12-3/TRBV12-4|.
CASRRGGETQYF
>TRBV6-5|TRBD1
CASSTGASNTEAFF
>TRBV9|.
CASSVLSRGPRDSPLHF
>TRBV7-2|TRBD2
CASSLGGGEAKNIQYF
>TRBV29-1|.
CSVGSQETQYF
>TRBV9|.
CASSVGWVEETQYF
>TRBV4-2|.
CASSQMGLLGWMNTEAFF
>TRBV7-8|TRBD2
CASSLARGGVEQYF
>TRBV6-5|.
CASSSWGTEAFF
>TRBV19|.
CASTGLPYNEQFF
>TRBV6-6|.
CASRMGAQQYF
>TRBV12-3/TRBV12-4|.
CASSFGQNNSPLHF
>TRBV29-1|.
CSVSPAQGAISGNTIYF
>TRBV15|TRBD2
CATSRPPASGGANTQYF
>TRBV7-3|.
CASSPRVTDTQYF
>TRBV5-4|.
CASSLEAGAGSPLHF
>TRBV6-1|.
CASSEAETQYF
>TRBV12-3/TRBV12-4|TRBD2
CASSFRQGTSNEQFF
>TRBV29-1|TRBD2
CSARTSGSSYEQYF
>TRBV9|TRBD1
CASSQMTGDGYTF